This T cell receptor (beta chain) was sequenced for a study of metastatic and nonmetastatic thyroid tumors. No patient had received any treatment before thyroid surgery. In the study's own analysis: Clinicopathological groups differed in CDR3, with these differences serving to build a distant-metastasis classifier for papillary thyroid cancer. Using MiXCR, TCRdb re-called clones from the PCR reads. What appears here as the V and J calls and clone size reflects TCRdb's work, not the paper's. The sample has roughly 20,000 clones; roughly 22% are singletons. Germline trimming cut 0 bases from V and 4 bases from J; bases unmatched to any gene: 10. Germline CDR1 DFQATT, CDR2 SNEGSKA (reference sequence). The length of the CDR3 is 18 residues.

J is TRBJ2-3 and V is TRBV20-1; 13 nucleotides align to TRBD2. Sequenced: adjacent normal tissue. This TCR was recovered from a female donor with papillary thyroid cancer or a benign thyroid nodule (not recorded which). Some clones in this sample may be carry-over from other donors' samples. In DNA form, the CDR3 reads TGCAGTGCTAGAGATGGTTCGACTAGCGGGGGGCTCTCAGATACGCAGTATTTT. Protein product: CSARDGSTSGGLSDTQYF.